This is a list of T cell receptor beta chains from one sample in a study of blood T cell repertoires in COVID-19. The assay was immunoSEQ multiplex PCR, and TCRdb's table has in-frame clones only and misses some. The profile covers 150,000 to 200,000 clones, with roughly 84% appearing a single time and 5.5% to 8.5% taken by the ten largest. The sequencing sample was made of PBMCs or T cells enriched from blood (not recorded which). These receptors all come from a woman in her forties or fifties who had recovered from COVID-19. The CDR3 runs from the conserved cysteine through the conserved F or W. A D gene is named only where the DNA matches it firmly.

cdr3_aa cdr3_nt j_call cdr3_length d_call v_call
CASSFSGRAGAFF TGTGCCAGCAGCTTCTCGGGGCGGGCGGGGGCTTTCTTT TRBJ1-1 13 . TRBV11-2
CASSLLAGGYNEQFF TGTGCCAGCAGCTTGCTAGCGGGAGGTTACAATGAGCAGTTCTTC TRBJ2-1 15 TRBD2 TRBV11-3
CASSLAGLAGPYNEQFF TGTGCCAGCAGCTTGGCCGGACTAGCGGGACCATACAATGAGCAGTTCTTC TRBJ2-1 17 TRBD2 TRBV5-6
CAAQKGTAGYTF TGTGCCGCCCAAAAGGGGACAGCTGGCTACACCTTC TRBJ1-2 12 TRBD1 TRBV19
CASSLAGRGLAGINEQFF TGTGCCAGCAGCTTAGCAGGGCGTGGACTAGCGGGAATTAATGAGCAGTTCTTC TRBJ2-1 18 TRBD2 TRBV7-8
CASSLAGQGAMNTEAFF TGCGCCAGCAGCTTGGCGGGACAGGGGGCCATGAACACTGAAGCTTTCTTT TRBJ1-1 17 TRBD1 TRBV5-1
CASSFGFSSYNEQFF TGCGCCAGCAGCTTTGGTTTCAGCTCCTACAATGAGCAGTTCTTC TRBJ2-1 15 . TRBV5-1
CASSWGRENYGYTF TGTGCCAGCAGCTGGGGCAGGGAAAACTATGGCTACACCTTC TRBJ1-2 14 . TRBV6-5
CASRGGINEKLFF TGTGCCAGCAGGGGGGGGATTAATGAAAAACTGTTTTTT TRBJ1-4 13 . TRBV7-2
CASSLTPNDYGYTF TGTGCCAGCAGCTTAACACCGAACGACTATGGCTACACCTTC TRBJ1-2 14 . TRBV7-9
CASSLTDRRTLPNTIYF TGTGCCAGCAGTCTTACCGACAGGCGCACCCTACCAAACACCATATATTTT TRBJ1-3 17 . TRBV28
CASSLSGEYTEAFF TGTGCCAGCAGCTTATCAGGGGAATACACTGAAGCTTTCTTT TRBJ1-1 14 . TRBV7-2
CASSYSTAAVWDTGELFF TGTGCCAGCAGTTACTCGACGGCTGCGGTTTGGGACACCGGGGAGCTGTTTTTT TRBJ2-2 18 . TRBV6-2/TRBV6-3
CASRLGEVNQPQHF TGTGCCAGTAGATTAGGGGAGGTCAATCAGCCCCAGCATTTT TRBJ1-5 14 . TRBV19
CASSHQRSAYNEQFF TGTGCCAGCAGCCATCAAAGGAGCGCTTACAATGAGCAGTTCTTC TRBJ2-1 15 . TRBV7-9
CASSWDRDYGYTF TGTGCCAGCAGCTGGGACAGGGACTATGGCTACACCTTC TRBJ1-2 13 TRBD1 TRBV5-8
CASSPDPGLSEGYTF TGTGCCAGCAGCCCGGACCCGGGACTCTCTGAAGGCTACACCTTC TRBJ1-2 15 . TRBV7-2